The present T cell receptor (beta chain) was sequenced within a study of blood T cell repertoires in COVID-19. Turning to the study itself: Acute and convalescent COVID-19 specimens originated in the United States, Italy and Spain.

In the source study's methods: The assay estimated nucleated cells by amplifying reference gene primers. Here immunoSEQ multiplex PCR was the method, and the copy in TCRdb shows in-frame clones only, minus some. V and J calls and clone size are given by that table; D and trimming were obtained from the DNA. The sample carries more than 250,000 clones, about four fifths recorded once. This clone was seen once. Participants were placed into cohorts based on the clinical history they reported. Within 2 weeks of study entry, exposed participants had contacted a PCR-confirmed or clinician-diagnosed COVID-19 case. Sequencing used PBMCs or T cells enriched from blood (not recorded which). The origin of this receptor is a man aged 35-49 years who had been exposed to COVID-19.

The CDR3 sequence: CASSASRTQYF. The CDR3, as DNA: TGTGCCAGCAGTGCCAGTCGGACCCAGTACTTC. This chain links TRBV12-3 or TRBV12-4 with TRBJ2-5; D not resolved. V was cut by 5 bases and J by 7 bases, with 8 bases left in between. The CDR3 length is 11 residues.